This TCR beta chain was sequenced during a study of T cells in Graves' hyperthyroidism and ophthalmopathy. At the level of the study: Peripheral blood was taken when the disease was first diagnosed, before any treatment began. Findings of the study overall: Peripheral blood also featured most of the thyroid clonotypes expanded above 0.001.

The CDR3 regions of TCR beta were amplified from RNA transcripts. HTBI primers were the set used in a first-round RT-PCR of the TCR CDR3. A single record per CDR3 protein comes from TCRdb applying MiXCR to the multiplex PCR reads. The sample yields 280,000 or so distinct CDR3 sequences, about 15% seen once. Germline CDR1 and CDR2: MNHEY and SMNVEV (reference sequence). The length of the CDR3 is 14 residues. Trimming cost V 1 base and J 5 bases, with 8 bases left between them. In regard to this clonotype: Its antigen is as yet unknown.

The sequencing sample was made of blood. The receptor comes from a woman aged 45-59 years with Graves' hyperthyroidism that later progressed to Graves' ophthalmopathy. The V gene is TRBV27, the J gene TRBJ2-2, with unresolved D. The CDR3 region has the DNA TGTGCCAGCAGTTTATATGGGGATACCGGGGAGCTGTTTTTT. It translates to CASSLYGDTGELFF.